This TCR beta chain appears in the sequencing data of a study of blood T cell repertoires in COVID-19. On the study more broadly: COVID-19 samples collected from the United States, Italy and Spain covered acute and convalescent phases. PBMCs, B-cell-depleted T cells, or T cells were the source of the cDNA or gDNA that made up the material.

This CDR3 contains 13 residues. Germline values: CDR1 SGHAT, CDR2 FQNNGV. Trimming cost V 1 base and J 8 bases, with 8 bases left between them. The authors' processing: Amplified reference gene primers provided the basis for estimating nucleated cell counts. The data were produced by immunoSEQ multiplex PCR, yet TCRdb's version contains in-frame clones alone and is incomplete. That table is the source of V, J and clone size, and D and trimming were worked out from the DNA. The table lists roughly 100,000 clones, more than 70% of them singletons. The chain has TRBV11-2 and TRBJ1-4, with D hard to call. What was sequenced was peripheral blood. The receptor was derived from a woman older than 75 in a cohort sampled during active COVID-19. The CDR3 DNA sequence: TGTGCCAGCAGCTTAGGGAGGAAAGAAAAACTGTTTTTT. Translation gives CASSLGRKEKLFF.